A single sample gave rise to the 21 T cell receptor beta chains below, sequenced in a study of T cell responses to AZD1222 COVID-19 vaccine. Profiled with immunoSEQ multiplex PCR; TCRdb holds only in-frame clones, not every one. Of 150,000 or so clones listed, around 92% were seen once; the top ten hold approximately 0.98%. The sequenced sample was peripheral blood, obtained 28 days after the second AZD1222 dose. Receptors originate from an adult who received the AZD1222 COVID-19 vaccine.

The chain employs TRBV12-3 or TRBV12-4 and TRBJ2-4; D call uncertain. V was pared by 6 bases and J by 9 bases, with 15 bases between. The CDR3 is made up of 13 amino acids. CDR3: CASRTNHNAIQYF. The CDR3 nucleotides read TGTGCCAGCAGAACCAACCATAACGCCATTCAGTACTTC.

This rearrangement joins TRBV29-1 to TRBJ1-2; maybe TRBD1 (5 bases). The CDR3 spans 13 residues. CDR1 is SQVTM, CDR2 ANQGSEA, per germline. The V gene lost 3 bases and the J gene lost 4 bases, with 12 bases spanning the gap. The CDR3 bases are TGCAGCGTTGATCAGGGAGCCCCCTATGGCTACACCTTC. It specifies CSVDQGAPYGYTF.

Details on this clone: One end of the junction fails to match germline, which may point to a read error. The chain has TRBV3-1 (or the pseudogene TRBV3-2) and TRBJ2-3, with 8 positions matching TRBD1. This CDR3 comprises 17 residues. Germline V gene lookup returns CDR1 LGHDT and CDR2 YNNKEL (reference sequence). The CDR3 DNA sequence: TGTGCCAGCAGCCAAGACCTTTCAAACTTGCCCGGGACAGGAGCGGATTTT. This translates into CASSQDLSNLPGTGADF.

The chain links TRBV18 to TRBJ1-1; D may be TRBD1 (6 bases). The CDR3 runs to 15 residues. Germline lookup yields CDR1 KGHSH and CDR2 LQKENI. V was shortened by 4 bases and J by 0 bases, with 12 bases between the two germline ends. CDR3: CASSLQGLLNTEAFF. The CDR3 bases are TGTGCCAGCTCACTACAGGGTCTATTGAACACTGAAGCTTTCTTT.

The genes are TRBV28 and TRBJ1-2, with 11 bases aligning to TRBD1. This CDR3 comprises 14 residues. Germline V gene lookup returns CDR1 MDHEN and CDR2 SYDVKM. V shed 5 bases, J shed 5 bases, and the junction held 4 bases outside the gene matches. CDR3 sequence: CASSAGTGGYGYTF. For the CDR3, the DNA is TGTGCCAGCAGTGCCGGGACAGGGGGATATGGCTACACCTTC.

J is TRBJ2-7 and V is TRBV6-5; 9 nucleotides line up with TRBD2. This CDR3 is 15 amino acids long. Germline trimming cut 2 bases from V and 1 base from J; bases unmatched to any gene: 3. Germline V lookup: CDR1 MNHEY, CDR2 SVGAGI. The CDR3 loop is CASSYGGLASYEQYF. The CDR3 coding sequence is TGTGCCAGCAGTTACGGGGGACTAGCTTCCTACGAGCAGTACTTC.

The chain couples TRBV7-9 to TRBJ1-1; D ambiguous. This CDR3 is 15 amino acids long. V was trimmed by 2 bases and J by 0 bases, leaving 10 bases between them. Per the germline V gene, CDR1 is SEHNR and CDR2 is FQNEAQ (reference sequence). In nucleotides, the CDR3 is TGTGCCAGCAGCTTACCCGGCAGCATGAACACTGAAGCTTTCTTT. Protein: CASSLPGSMNTEAFF.

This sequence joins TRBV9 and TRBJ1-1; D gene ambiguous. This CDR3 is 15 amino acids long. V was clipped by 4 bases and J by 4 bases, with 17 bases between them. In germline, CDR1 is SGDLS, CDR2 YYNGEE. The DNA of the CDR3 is TGTGCCAGCAGCCCGCCGGGATCTTGGTCCACTGAAGCTTTCTTT. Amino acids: CASSPPGSWSTEAFF.

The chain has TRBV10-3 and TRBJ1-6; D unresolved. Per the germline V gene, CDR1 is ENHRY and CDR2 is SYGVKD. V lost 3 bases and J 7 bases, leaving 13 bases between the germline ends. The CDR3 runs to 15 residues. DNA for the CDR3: TGTGCCATCAGTGATACTGGGATAGAAAATTCACCCCTCCACTTT. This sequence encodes CAISDTGIENSPLHF.

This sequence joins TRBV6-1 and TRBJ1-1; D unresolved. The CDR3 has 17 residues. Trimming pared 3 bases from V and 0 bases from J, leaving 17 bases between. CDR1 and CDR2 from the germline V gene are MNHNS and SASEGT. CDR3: CASSEMEDTDLNTEAFF. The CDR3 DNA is TGTGCCAGCAGTGAGATGGAAGACACCGACTTGAACACTGAAGCTTTCTTT.

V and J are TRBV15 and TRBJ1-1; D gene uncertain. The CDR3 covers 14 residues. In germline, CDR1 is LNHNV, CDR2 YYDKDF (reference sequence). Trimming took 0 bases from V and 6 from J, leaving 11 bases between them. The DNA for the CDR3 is TGTGCCACCAGCAGAGATAGTCGAGGGCCTGAAGCTTTCTTT. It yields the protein CATSRDSRGPEAFF.

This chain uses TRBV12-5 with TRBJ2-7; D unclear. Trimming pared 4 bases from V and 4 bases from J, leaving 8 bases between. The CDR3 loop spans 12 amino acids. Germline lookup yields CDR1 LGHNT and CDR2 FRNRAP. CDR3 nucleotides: TGTGCTAGTGGTTCTCCCCCTTACGAGCAGTACTTC. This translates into CASGSPPYEQYF.

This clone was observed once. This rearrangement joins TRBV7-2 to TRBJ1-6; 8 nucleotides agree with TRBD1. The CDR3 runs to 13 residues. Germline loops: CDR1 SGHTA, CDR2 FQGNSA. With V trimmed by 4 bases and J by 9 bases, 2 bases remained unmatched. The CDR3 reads CASSSDRVSPLHF. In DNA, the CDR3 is TGTGCCAGCAGCTCGGACAGGGTTTCACCCCTCCACTTT.

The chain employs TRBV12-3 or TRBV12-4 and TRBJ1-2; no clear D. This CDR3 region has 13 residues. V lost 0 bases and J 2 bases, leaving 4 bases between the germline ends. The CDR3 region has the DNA TGTGCCAGCAGTTTAGCAGGGAACTATGGCTACACCTTC. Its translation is CASSLAGNYGYTF.

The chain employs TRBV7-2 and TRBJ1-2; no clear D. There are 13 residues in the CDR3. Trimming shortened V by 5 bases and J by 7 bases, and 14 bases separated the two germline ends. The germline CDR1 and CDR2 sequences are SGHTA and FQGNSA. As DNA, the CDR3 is TGTGCCAGCAGCCTGCAACCGATGGGTGGCTACACCTTC. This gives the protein CASSLQPMGGYTF.

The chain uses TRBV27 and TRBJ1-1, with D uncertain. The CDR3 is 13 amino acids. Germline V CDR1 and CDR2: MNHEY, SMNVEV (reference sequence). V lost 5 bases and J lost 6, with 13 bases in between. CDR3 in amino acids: CASSTVGPAEAFF. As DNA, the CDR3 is TGTGCCAGCAGTACCGTAGGTCCTGCTGAAGCTTTCTTT.

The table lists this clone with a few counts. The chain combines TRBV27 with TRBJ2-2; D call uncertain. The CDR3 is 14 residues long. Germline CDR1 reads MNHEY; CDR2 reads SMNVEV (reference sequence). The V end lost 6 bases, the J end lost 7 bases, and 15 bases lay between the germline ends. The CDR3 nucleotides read TGTGCCAGCAGCCTCCAGCAGTTTTACGGGGAGCTGTTTTTT. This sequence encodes CASSLQQFYGELFF.

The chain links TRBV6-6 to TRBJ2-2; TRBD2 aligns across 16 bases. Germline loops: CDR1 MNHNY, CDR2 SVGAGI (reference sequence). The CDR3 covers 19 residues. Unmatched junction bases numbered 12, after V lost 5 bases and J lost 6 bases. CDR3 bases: TGTGCCAGCAGTCCCCAGCCGGGACTAGCGGGGGGGCAAGCCGGGGAGCTGTTTTTT. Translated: CASSPQPGLAGGQAGELFF.

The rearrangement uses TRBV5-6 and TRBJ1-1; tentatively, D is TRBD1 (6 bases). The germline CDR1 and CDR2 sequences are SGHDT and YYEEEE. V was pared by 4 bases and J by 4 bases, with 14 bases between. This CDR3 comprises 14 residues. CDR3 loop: CASSQRGEITEAFF. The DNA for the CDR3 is TGTGCCAGCAGCCAAAGGGGGGAAATCACTGAAGCTTTCTTT.

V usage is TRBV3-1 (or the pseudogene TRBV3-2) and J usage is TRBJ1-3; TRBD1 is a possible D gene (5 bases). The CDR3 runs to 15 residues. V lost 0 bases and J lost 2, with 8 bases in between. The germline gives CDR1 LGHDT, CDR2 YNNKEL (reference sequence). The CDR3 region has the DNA TGTGCCAGCAGCCAAGATGTAGGGGCTGGAAACACCATATATTTT. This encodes CASSQDVGAGNTIYF.

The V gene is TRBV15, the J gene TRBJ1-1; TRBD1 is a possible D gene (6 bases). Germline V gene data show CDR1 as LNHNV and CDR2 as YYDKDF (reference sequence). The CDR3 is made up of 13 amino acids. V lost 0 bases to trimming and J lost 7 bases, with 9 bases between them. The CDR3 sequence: CATSRERGVEAFF. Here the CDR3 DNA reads TGTGCCACCAGCAGAGAAAGGGGGGTTGAAGCTTTCTTT.